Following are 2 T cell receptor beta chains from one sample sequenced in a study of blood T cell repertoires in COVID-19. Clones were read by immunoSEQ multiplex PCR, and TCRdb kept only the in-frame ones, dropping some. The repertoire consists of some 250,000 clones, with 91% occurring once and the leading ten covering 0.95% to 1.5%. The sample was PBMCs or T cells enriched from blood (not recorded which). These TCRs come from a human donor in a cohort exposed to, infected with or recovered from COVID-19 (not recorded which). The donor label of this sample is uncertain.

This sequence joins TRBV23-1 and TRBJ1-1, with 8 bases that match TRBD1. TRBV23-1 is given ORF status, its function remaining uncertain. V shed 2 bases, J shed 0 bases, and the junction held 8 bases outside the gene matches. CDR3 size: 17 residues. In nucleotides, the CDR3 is TGCGCCAGCAGTCAACTCCGAGACAGGGGAATGAACACTGAAGCTTTCTTT. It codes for CASSQLRDRGMNTEAFF.

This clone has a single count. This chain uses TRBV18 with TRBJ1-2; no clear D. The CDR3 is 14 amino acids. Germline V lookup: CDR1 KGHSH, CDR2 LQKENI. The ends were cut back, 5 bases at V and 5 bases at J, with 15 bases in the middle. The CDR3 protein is CASSWQAEEYGYTF. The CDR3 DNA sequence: TGTGCCAGCTCATGGCAGGCGGAGGAGTATGGCTACACCTTC.